This T cell receptor (beta chain) was sequenced in a study of OX40 agonist ivuxolimab in advanced cancers. Study overall: Patients took ivuxolimab, an agonistic anti-OX40 (CD134) antibody.

The protocol was immunoSEQ multiplex PCR, while the TCRdb copy is restricted to in-frame clones and leaves out a portion. The sample gives approximately 91,000 clones, 80% to 90% of which show up once; about 4.7% is in the top ten. Study-wide points: By week 6 at 0.1 to 3.0 mg/kg, blood CD4+ and CD8+ T cells had expanded clonally.

V was clipped by 7 bases and J by 6 bases; unmatched bases: 11. Germline CDR1 reads MNHEY; CDR2 reads SVGAGI. CDR3 length equals 15 residues. For this clone: Its specificity is unknown.

This TCR was sampled from an adult with an advanced solid tumor such as melanoma, head and neck, liver or kidney cancer. The chain joins TRBV6-5 to TRBJ2-1, with 8 bases aligning to TRBD2. The specimen was CD4+ or CD8+ T cells sorted from blood, collected in a trial of the OX40 agonist ivuxolimab. The CDR3 DNA is TGTGCCAGCACTGAGAGCGGGAGTGTCGGCAATGAGCAGTTCTTC. Amino acids: CASTESGSVGNEQFF.